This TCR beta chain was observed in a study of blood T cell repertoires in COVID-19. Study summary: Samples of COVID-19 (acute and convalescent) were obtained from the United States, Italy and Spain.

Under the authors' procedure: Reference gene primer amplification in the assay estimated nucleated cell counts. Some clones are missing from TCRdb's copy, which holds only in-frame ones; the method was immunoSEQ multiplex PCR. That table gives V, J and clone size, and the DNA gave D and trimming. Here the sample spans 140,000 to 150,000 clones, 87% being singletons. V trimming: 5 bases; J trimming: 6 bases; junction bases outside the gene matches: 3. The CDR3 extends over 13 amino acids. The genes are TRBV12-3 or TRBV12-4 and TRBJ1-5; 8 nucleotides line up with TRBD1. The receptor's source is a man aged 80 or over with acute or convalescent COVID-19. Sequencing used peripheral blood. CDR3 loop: CASSGTGAQPQHF. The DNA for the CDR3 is TGTGCCAGCAGTGGGACAGGAGCTCAGCCCCAGCATTTT.